Following are 26 T cell receptor beta chains from one sample sequenced in a study of graft-versus-host responses after intestinal transplantation. Profiling relied on immunoSEQ multiplex PCR, and the TCRdb table lists in-frame clones only, not all of them. The sample consists of 85,000 to 100,000 clones, about 94% of them appearing once. These receptors' antigens are unknown. Material: unstimulated CD4+ T cells sorted from spleen or lymph node cells, obtained before intestinal transplant. These receptors all stem from a human donor who received an intestinal transplant.

This clone was seen only a few times. The CDR3: CASTSTGRYNSPLHF. The CDR3 nucleotides read TGTGCCAGCACTTCGACAGGGCGATATAATTCACCCCTCCACTTT. The chain uses TRBV2 and TRBJ1-6; 7 bases agree with TRBD1. The CDR3 has 15 amino acids. J gave up 4 bases and V 7 bases, and 7 bases lay outside the gene matches. Per the germline V gene, CDR1 is SNHLY and CDR2 is FYNNEI.

The chain joins TRBV4-1 to TRBJ2-7, with a possible D match to TRBD2 (5 bases). CDR1 and CDR2 (germline): MGHRA, YSYEKL. V dropped 4 bases and J dropped 3 bases, with 7 bases sitting between them. This CDR3 spans 12 amino acids. For the CDR3, the DNA is TGCGCCAGCAGCCCCGGAGGCTACGAGCAGTACTTC. Translation gives CASSPGGYEQYF.

The chain combines TRBV7-8 with TRBJ1-1, with D maybe TRBD1 (6 bases). The V and J ends lost 4 bases and 4 bases respectively, with 13 bases between them. The CDR3 is 14 amino acids. In germline, CDR1 is SGHVS, CDR2 FQNEAQ. The CDR3 DNA reads as TGTGCCAGCAGCTCCCAGGGGACGGGCACTGAAGCTTTCTTT. Its protein is CASSSQGTGTEAFF.

The chain combines TRBV28 with TRBJ2-7, with a tentative D call TRBD1 (6 bases). V lost 6 bases to trimming and J lost 2 bases, with 17 bases between them. Germline V gives CDR1 MDHEN, CDR2 SYDVKM. This CDR3 has 15 amino acids. Here the CDR3 DNA reads TGTGCCAGCAGCCTCGGGACAAGAACCCCCTACGAGCAGTACTTC. It specifies CASSLGTRTPYEQYF.

This CDR3 is CASSSQGTSGRREQFF. The DNA of the CDR3 is TGTGCCAGCAGCTCCCAGGGGACTAGCGGGAGACGGGAGCAGTTCTTC. The chain employs TRBV7-2 and TRBJ2-1; 14 bases are shared with TRBD2. The V and J ends lost 4 bases and 10 bases, in that order; junction bases with no gene match: 9. CDR3 length: 16 amino acids. CDR1 is SGHTA, CDR2 FQGNSA, per germline.

CDR3 loop: CASSLGRVNTGELFF. The CDR3 nucleotides are TGTGCCAGCAGCTTGGGCAGGGTGAACACCGGGGAGCTGTTTTTT. The rearrangement joins TRBV5-8 to TRBJ2-2; perhaps TRBD1 as D (5 bases). The CDR3 contains 15 residues. With 0 bases removed from V and 1 base from J, the gap between germline ends came to 7 bases. Germline V lookup: CDR1 SGHTS, CDR2 YDEGEE.

The chain is built from TRBV6-6 and TRBJ1-2; D is unresolved. This CDR3 has 13 amino acids. Per the germline V gene, CDR1 is MNHNY and CDR2 is SVGAGI (reference sequence). V was trimmed by 0 bases and J by 7 bases, leaving 9 bases between them. CDR3 region: CASSYSWRGGYTF. In nucleotides, the CDR3 is TGTGCCAGCAGTTACTCGTGGAGAGGTGGCTACACCTTC.

V usage is TRBV5-1 and J usage is TRBJ2-6, with TRBD1 identical over 10 bases. From germline, CDR1 is SGHRS and CDR2 YFSETQ. The CDR3 runs to 18 residues. The ends lost 2 bases at V and 0 bases at J; junction bases unmatched: 5. The CDR3 is CASSFRDRGVSGANVLTF. The CDR3 DNA is TGCGCCAGCAGCTTCCGGGACAGGGGAGTCTCTGGGGCCAACGTCCTGACTTTC.

CDR3 sequence (DNA): TGCGCCAGCAGCTTAGAGTCAGGGGCTAGCACAGATACGCAGTATTTT. Its translation: CASSLESGASTDTQYF. The chain joins TRBV5-1 to TRBJ2-3, with D possibly TRBD1 on 6 matching bases. The CDR3 has 16 amino acids. The germline gives CDR1 SGHRS, CDR2 YFSETQ. V gave up 2 bases and J gave up 0 bases, with 13 bases separating them.

This clone was seen just once. The CDR3 protein is CASSVGRGTGDGYTF. CDR3 in DNA: TGTGCCAGCAGCGTAGGTAGAGGGACAGGGGATGGCTACACCTTC. This sequence joins TRBV9 and TRBJ1-2; TRBD1 matches 10 bases. The CDR3 is made up of 15 amino acids. From germline, CDR1 is SGDLS and CDR2 YYNGEE. J lost 6 bases, V lost 0 bases, and 5 bases had no gene match. The full variable domain, completed using reference TRBV9 and TRBJ1-2, is DSGVTQTPKHLITATGQRVTLRCSPRSGDLSVYWYQQSLDQGLQFLIQYYNGEERAKGNILERFSAQQFPDLHSELNLSSLELGDSALYFCASSVGRGTGDGYTFGSGTRLTVV.

V is TRBV2 and J is TRBJ2-7; possible D gene TRBD1, 5 bases. The CDR3 length is 13 residues. Trimming cost V 6 bases and J 3 bases, with 12 bases left between them. Germline CDR1 is SNHLY and CDR2 is FYNNEI. In DNA form, the CDR3 reads TGTGCCAGCAGCGCAGGGTCATTCTACGAGCAGTACTTC. Translation gives CASSAGSFYEQYF.

The gene calls are TRBV14 and TRBJ1-2, with TRBD1 matching 8 bases. V shed 1 base, J shed 8 bases, and the junction held 3 bases outside the gene matches. There are 13 residues in the CDR3. The germline gives CDR1 SGHDN, CDR2 FVKESK. CDR3 coding DNA: TGTGCCAGCAGCCAAGGGACAGGGATAGGCTACACCTTC. Amino acids: CASSQGTGIGYTF.

The genes are TRBV7-9 and TRBJ1-1; D is unclear. This CDR3 comprises 18 residues. The V end lost 5 bases, the J end lost 0 bases, and 22 bases lay between the germline ends. Germline loops: CDR1 SEHNR, CDR2 FQNEAQ (reference sequence). The CDR3 DNA reads as TGTGCCAGCAGCGCAGTAGCCGTGTTAAGAAGTATGAACACTGAAGCTTTCTTT. It codes for CASSAVAVLRSMNTEAFF.

The genes are TRBV7-9 and TRBJ1-2; no reliable D call. The CDR3 is 14 amino acids. Germline values: CDR1 SEHNR, CDR2 FQNEAQ (reference sequence). V lost 1 base and J 8 bases, leaving 14 bases between the germline ends. CDR3 coding DNA: TGTGCCAGCAGCTTAGTAGCCCAGGCGGGAGGCTACACCTTC. This gives the protein CASSLVAQAGGYTF. The full variable domain, its missing parts supplied by reference TRBV7-9 and TRBJ1-2, is DTGVSQNPRHKITKRGQNVTFRCDPISEHNRLYWYRQTLGQGPEFLTYFQNEAQLEKSRLLSDRFSAERPKGSFSTLEIQRTEQGDSAMYLCASSLVAQAGGYTFGSGTRLTVV.

This clone came up a few times. The rearrangement uses TRBV28 and TRBJ1-1; D not certain. Deletions cut 5 bases from V and 0 bases from J, with 10 bases between. The CDR3 extends over 14 amino acids. The germline V gene has CDR1 MDHEN and CDR2 SYDVKM. The DNA of the CDR3 is TGTGCCAGCAGTCAACCTCCTATGAACACTGAAGCTTTCTTT. This translates into CASSQPPMNTEAFF.

The chain couples TRBV30 to TRBJ1-1; TRBD1 matches at 9 bases. The V segment lost 5 bases and the J segment 4 bases; nucleotides outside the gene matches: 5. Germline loops: CDR1 GTSNPN, CDR2 SVGIG (reference sequence). This CDR3 contains 13 residues. CDR3 sequence reads: CAWGTGLPTEAFF. Written as DNA, the CDR3 is TGTGCCTGGGGGACAGGGTTGCCCACTGAAGCTTTCTTT.

This clone was seen a handful of times. The V and J genes are TRBV6-6 and TRBJ2-5; maybe TRBD2 (6 bases). Germline values: CDR1 MNHNY, CDR2 SVGAGI (reference sequence). The germline V and J ends were trimmed by 0 bases and 10 bases, with 6 bases remaining between them. There are 11 residues in the CDR3. The CDR3 protein is CASSYSAGQYF. Here the CDR3 DNA reads TGTGCCAGCAGTTACTCAGCGGGCCAGTACTTC.

CDR3 region: CASSLWYGDTEAFF. The DNA for the CDR3 is TGTGCCAGCAGCCTGTGGTACGGTGATACTGAAGCTTTCTTT. The chain is built from TRBV7-9 and TRBJ1-1; D gene ambiguous. Trimming shortened V by 5 bases and J by 5 bases, and 15 bases separated the two germline ends. The CDR3 totals 14 residues. Germline CDR1 and CDR2: SEHNR and FQNEAQ (reference sequence).

The rearrangement links TRBV9 to TRBJ1-6; TRBD1 matches at 9 bases. The CDR3 loop spans 14 amino acids. J gave up 7 bases and V 4 bases, and 3 bases lay outside the gene matches. Per the germline V gene, CDR1 is SGDLS and CDR2 is YYNGEE. CDR3 sequence reads: CASSYGTGNSPLHF. For the CDR3, the DNA is TGTGCCAGCAGCTACGGGACAGGGAATTCACCCCTCCACTTT.

This sequence joins TRBV6-4 and TRBJ2-1, with 7 bases that match TRBD2. The CDR3 extends over 17 amino acids. Looked up from germline, CDR1 is MRHNA and CDR2 is SNTAGT. Germline trimming cut 2 bases from V and 0 bases from J; bases unmatched to any gene: 7. In nucleotides, the CDR3 is TGTGCCAGCAGTGACCACACTAGCGCGAGCTCCTACAATGAGCAGTTCTTC. Amino acid sequence: CASSDHTSASSYNEQFF.

This clone was seen once. The chain uses TRBV7-6 and TRBJ2-3, with TRBD2 identical over 13 bases. Germline CDR1 and CDR2: SGHVS and FNYEAQ. V trimming: 2 bases; J trimming: 4 bases; junction bases outside the gene matches: 12. The CDR3 sequence is 19 residues long. CDR3 DNA sequence: TGTGCCAGCAGCTTAAGAGCTGTATGGACTAGCGGGAGCCCAGATACGCAGTATTTT. Translating gives CASSLRAVWTSGSPDTQYF.

The chain joins TRBV7-2 to TRBJ1-6; perhaps TRBD1 as D (5 bases). This CDR3 has 15 residues. V gave up 1 base and J gave up 7 bases, with 11 bases separating them. CDR1 and CDR2 from the germline V gene are SGHTA and FQGNSA. CDR3 bases: TGTGCCAGCAGCTTAGGGTACAGGACGAATTCACCCCTCCACTTT. Translated: CASSLGYRTNSPLHF.

J is TRBJ2-5 and V is TRBV7-6; 15 bases match TRBD2. Trimming cost V 6 bases and J 5 bases; bases outside gene matches: 4. Germline CDR1 is SGHVS and CDR2 is FNYEAQ. The CDR3 is 15 residues long. CDR3 nucleotide sequence: TGTGCCAGCAGGGTAGGGACTAGCGGGGGGGAGACCCAGTACTTC. Translating it yields CASRVGTSGGETQYF.

Only one count was recorded for this clone. This chain links TRBV19 with TRBJ1-4; 7 bases are shared with TRBD1. The CDR3 runs 15 residues. The V segment lost 3 bases and the J segment 7 bases; nucleotides outside the gene matches: 8. The germline CDR1 and CDR2 sequences are LNHDA and SQIVND (reference sequence). The CDR3 DNA is TGTGCCAGTAGTATCGAACGGGAGGGGGCTGAAAAACTGTTTTTT. Translation: CASSIEREGAEKLFF.

The CDR3 DNA sequence: TGCGCCAGCAGCTTGGAGGGACTAGCGGGAGTAGATACGCAGTATTTT. Its protein is CASSLEGLAGVDTQYF. The rearrangement uses TRBV5-1 and TRBJ2-3, with 14 bases matching TRBD2. The CDR3 length is 16 residues. CDR1 and CDR2 (germline): SGHRS, YFSETQ. V was pared by 0 bases and J by 5 bases, with 2 bases of the junction left unmatched. The full variable domain, its missing parts supplied by reference TRBV5-1 and TRBJ2-3, is KAGVTQTPRYLIKTRGQQVTLSCSPISGHRSVSWYQQTPGQGLQFLFEYFSETQRNKGNFPGRFSGRQFSNSRSEMNVSTLELGDSALYLCASSLEGLAGVDTQYFGPGTRLTVL.

With regard to this clone: At one end the junction does not follow the germline gene, possibly because of a read error. This sequence joins TRBV7-9 and TRBJ1-1; D gene uncertain. CDR3 length equals 9 residues. Germline V gene sequence: CDR1 SEHNR, CDR2 FQNEAQ (reference sequence). The CDR3 DNA is TGTGCCAGCAGCCCCCCTCACACCTTT. This translates into CASSPPHTF.